The clone carrying this T cell receptor beta chain has a single count. No antigen is known for it. The CDR3 length is 12 residues. V lost 1 base to trimming and J lost 7 bases, with 5 bases between them. Germline CDR1 is LGHDT and CDR2 is YNNKEL (reference sequence). Naive CD4+ T cells were purified with Tregs depleted by CD25. Study-wide results and limits: Tumor Treg TCRs overlapped most with tumor naive CD4+ cells.

TCRdb used MiXCR to reprocess the 5' RACE reads, holding one entry per CDR3 protein. The sample carries 20,000 to 25,000 distinct CDR3 sequences, about 31% recorded once. V usage is TRBV3-1 and J usage is TRBJ2-1, with no clear D. The clonotype originates from a female donor with breast cancer. The material sequenced was tumor-infiltrating naive CD4+ T cells sorted from the breast tumor. Subset here: naive CD4+ T cells, CD4+CD45RA+CD25-. The DNA of the CDR3 is TGTGCCAGCAGCCAAGTGGAAAATGAGCAGTTCTTC. Protein sequence: CASSQVENEQFF.